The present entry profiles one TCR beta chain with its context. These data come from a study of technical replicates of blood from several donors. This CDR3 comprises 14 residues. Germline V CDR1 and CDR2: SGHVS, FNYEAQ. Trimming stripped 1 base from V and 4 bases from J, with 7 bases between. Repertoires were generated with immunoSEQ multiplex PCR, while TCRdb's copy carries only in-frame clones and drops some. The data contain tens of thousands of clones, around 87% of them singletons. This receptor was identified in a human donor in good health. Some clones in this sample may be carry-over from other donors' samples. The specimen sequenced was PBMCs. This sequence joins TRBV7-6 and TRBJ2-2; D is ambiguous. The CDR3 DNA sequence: TGTGCCAGCAGCTTAGGTCCGGGCACCGGGGAGCTGTTTTTT. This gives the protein CASSLGPGTGELFF.